This T cell receptor (beta chain) is from a study of blood T cell repertoires in COVID-19. Study summary: The origin of the acute and convalescent COVID-19 samples was the United States, Italy and Spain. Sample material is recorded as cDNA or gDNA derived from T cells, B-cell-depleted T cells, or PBMCs.

Original processing methods: Reference gene primer amplification in the assay estimated nucleated cell counts. Assay used: immunoSEQ multiplex PCR; TCRdb lists only in-frame clones, some missing. V and J calls and clone size are those listed in that table; D and trimming were worked out from the DNA. This table holds some 220,000 clones, 80% to 85% found once. Germline V CDR1 and CDR2: SGHTS, YDEGEE. CDR3 size: 16 residues. Trimming took off 2 bases at V and 3 bases at J, with 14 bases between the two ends. The specimen sequenced was peripheral blood. The rearrangement uses TRBV5-8 and TRBJ2-2; D not resolved. This sequence originates from a woman aged 55-70 years with acute or convalescent COVID-19. CDR3 residues: CASSLSESYYTGELFF. In DNA, the CDR3 is TGTGCCAGCAGCTTATCTGAGAGCTACTACACCGGGGAGCTGTTTTTT.